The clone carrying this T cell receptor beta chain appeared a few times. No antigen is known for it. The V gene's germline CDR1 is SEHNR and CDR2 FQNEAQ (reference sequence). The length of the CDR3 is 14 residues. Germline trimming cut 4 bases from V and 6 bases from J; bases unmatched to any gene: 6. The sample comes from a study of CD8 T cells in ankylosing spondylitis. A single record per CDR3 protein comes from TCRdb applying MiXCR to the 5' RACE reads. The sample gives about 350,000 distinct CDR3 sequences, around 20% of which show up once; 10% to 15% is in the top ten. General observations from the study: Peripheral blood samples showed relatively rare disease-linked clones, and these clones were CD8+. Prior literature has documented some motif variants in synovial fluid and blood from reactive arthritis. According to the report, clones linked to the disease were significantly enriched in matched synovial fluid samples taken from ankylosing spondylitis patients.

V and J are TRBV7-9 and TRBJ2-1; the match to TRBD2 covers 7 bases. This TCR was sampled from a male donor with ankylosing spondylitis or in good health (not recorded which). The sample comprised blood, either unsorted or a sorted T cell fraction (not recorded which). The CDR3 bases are TGTGCCAGCAGCTCCGGCGGGGGTACCAATGAGCAGTTCTTC. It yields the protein CASSSGGGTNEQFF.